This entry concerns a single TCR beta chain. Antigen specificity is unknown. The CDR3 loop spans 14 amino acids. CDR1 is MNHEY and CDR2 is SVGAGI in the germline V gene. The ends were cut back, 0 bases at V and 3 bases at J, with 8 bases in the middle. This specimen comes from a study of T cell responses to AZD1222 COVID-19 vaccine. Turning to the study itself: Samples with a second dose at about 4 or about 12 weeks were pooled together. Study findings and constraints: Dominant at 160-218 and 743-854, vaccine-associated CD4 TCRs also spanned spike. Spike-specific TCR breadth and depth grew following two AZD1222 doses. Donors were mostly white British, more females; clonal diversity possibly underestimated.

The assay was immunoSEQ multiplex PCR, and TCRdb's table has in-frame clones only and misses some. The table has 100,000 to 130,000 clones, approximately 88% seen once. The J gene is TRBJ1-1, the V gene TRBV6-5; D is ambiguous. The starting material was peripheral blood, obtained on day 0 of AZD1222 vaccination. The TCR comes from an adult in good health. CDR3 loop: CASSYSVRDTEAFF. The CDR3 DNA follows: TGTGCCAGCAGTTACTCGGTCCGGGACACTGAAGCTTTCTTT.